In this sample, the clone carrying this T cell receptor beta chain turned up a few times. According to the study, TCR beta libraries were built with iRepertoire HTBI primers and CDR3-region Arm-PCR. TCRdb re-derived calls from the multiplex PCR reads in MiXCR, one entry per CDR3 protein. The table has about 220,000 distinct CDR3 sequences, roughly 19% seen once. Sample time point: newly diagnosed GD, antithyroid drugs for less than 3 months. RNA extracted from PBMCs served as the sequencing template. This entry belongs to a study of regulatory T cells in long-lasting Graves disease. Between the trimmed V and J ends, which lost 1 base and 0 bases, there was a span of 16 bases. Germline lookup yields CDR1 LNHDA and CDR2 SQIVND (reference sequence). CDR3 size: 18 residues. The sample was also linked to a second study, of T cells in Graves' hyperthyroidism and ophthalmopathy.

The chain combines TRBV19 with TRBJ2-4, with D possibly matching TRBD2 (6 bases). The starting material was peripheral blood mononuclear cells (PBMCs), obtained at new diagnosis, from a patient treated with antithyroid drugs. The TCR comes from a woman aged 25-40 years with Graves disease. DNA for the CDR3: TGTGCCAGTAGTATAGGGGGGGTGGGGGAAGTAGCCAAAAACATTCAGTACTTC. Translating it yields CASSIGGVGEVAKNIQYF.